What follows are 3 T cell receptor beta chains derived from one specimen sequenced in a study of vaccination effects on CD4 cells after COVID-19. The antigens these receptors bind are not known. Using viral peptide pools, the ViraFEST assay grew out antigen-specific CD4+ T cells prior to sequencing. With more than nine days of culture completed, CD4+ T cells were isolated. Two doses of BNT162b2 or mRNA-1273 vaccine were administered to participants. Assay used: immunoSEQ multiplex PCR; TCRdb lists only in-frame clones, some missing. The table has around 24,000 clones, about three quarters seen once; the top ten hold roughly 20%. The sequencing used CD4+ T cells from PBMCs cultured with HCoV-NL63 spike peptides, collected after COVID-19 vaccination. The receptors come from a human donor who received a COVID-19 vaccine.

This clone was found a few times. The genes are TRBV2 and TRBJ2-3; 10 bases fit TRBD2. The CDR3 contains 14 residues. Germline lookup yields CDR1 SNHLY and CDR2 FYNNEI. After removal of 6 bases from V and 6 bases from J, the junction contained 6 bases not matched to a gene. The CDR3 coding sequence is TGTGCCAGCAGGGAGCGGGAGGGCCCCGATACGCAGTATTTT. Translation: CASREREGPDTQYF.

The rearrangement uses TRBV7-2 and TRBJ1-6, with TRBD1 matching over 8 bases. The germline V gene encodes CDR1 SGHTA and CDR2 FQGNSA. The CDR3 totals 16 residues. With V trimmed by 1 base and J by 10 bases, 9 bases remained unmatched. The CDR3 region is CASSLEWNRGGSPLHF. Written as DNA, the CDR3 is TGTGCCAGCAGCTTAGAGTGGAACAGGGGGGGATCACCCCTCCACTTT.

The gene calls are TRBV2 and TRBJ2-1; 12 bases fit TRBD2. This CDR3 is built from 16 residues. Germline CDR1 SNHLY, CDR2 FYNNEI. With V trimmed by 6 bases and J by 5 bases, 8 bases remained unmatched. The CDR3, as DNA: TGTGCCAGCAGCTACCAACTAGCGGGGGGTAACAATGAGCAGTTCTTC. This translates into CASSYQLAGGNNEQFF. The full variable domain, rest sourced from reference TRBV2 and TRBJ2-1, is EPEVTQTPSHQVTQMGQEVILRCVPISNHLYFYWYRQILGQKVEFLVSFYNNEISEKSEIFDDQFSVERPDGSNFTLKIRSTKLEDSAMYFCASSYQLAGGNNEQFFGPGTRLTVL.